The 16 T cell receptor beta chains given below trace back to one sample, sequenced in a study of cytomegalovirus exposure and HLA in healthy donors. The PCR was carried out with 60 Vbeta primers and 13 Jbeta primers. Some clones are missing from TCRdb's copy, which holds only in-frame ones; the method was immunoSEQ multiplex PCR. Recorded here are about 20,000 clones; the top ten clones represent over 20%. Sequenced: PBMCs. All receptors derive from a man in his 60s in good health and CMV-seropositive.

V usage is TRBV10-1 and J usage is TRBJ2-5; D gene unclear. Germline V gives CDR1 WNHNN, CDR2 SYGVQD (reference sequence). This CDR3 contains 14 residues. Trimming stripped 3 bases from V and 7 bases from J, with 15 bases between. The CDR3 DNA is TGCGCCAGCAGTGATATCGACTTGGTTGGGACCCAGTACTTC. This codes for CASSDIDLVGTQYF.

This sequence joins TRBV5-4 and TRBJ2-7; 8 bases align to TRBD1. Per germline, CDR1 SGHNT and CDR2 YYREEE (reference sequence). V was clipped by 0 bases and J by 5 bases; unmatched bases: 7. The CDR3 consists of 15 residues. DNA for the CDR3: TGTGCCAGCAGCTTGGCCGGGCAGGGGGCGCACGAGCAGTACTTC. The encoded protein is CASSLAGQGAHEQYF.

The rearrangement uses TRBV11-1 and TRBJ2-7, with 8 bases that match TRBD2. Trimming removed 6 bases from V and 6 bases from J; junction bases left unmatched: 10. Germline V gives CDR1 SGHAT, CDR2 FQDESV (reference sequence). The CDR3 sequence is 14 residues long. CDR3 loop: CASRKGLARGEQYF. For the CDR3, the DNA is TGTGCCAGCAGGAAAGGACTAGCTCGCGGCGAGCAGTACTTC.

This rearrangement joins TRBV5-1 to TRBJ2-2; D is perhaps TRBD2 (6 bases). The germline V gene encodes CDR1 SGHRS and CDR2 YFSETQ. V was shortened by 4 bases and J by 1 base, with 11 bases between the two germline ends. The CDR3 sequence is 15 residues long. CDR3 sequence: CASSRDLMNTGELFF. The CDR3 DNA follows: TGCGCCAGCAGCAGGGACTTGATGAACACCGGGGAGCTGTTTTTT. The full variable domain, completed using reference TRBV5-1 and TRBJ2-2, is KAGVTQTPRYLIKTRGQQVTLSCSPISGHRSVSWYQQTPGQGLQFLFEYFSETQRNKGNFPGRFSGRQFSNSRSEMNVSTLELGDSALYLCASSRDLMNTGELFFGEGSRLTVL.

The J gene is TRBJ2-5, the V gene TRBV4-1; TRBD2 aligns across 10 bases. Germline V gene lookup returns CDR1 MGHRA and CDR2 YSYEKL. Unmatched junction bases numbered 7, after V lost 1 base and J lost 5 bases. The CDR3 has 16 amino acids. CDR3 coding DNA: TGCGCCAGCAGCCAAGGGTCTAGCGGGAGCTGGGAGACCCAGTACTTC. This sequence encodes CASSQGSSGSWETQYF.

This chain joins TRBV10-1 and TRBJ2-7; D gene uncertain. This CDR3 is 11 amino acids long. Germline values: CDR1 WNHNN, CDR2 SYGVQD (reference sequence). The V gene lost 2 bases and the J gene lost 6 bases, with 5 bases spanning the gap. This CDR3 reads CASSENGEQYF. Written as DNA, the CDR3 is TGCGCCAGCAGTGAGAACGGCGAGCAGTACTTC.

The CDR3 spells CAWKRTGGKGQPQHF. In nucleotides, the CDR3 is TGTGCCTGGAAACGGACAGGGGGGAAGGGTCAGCCCCAGCATTTT. The chain recombines TRBV30 with TRBJ1-5, with 10 bases fitting TRBD1. Trimming took 4 bases from V and 6 from J; bases not matched to a gene: 9. Germline V gene lookup returns CDR1 GTSNPN and CDR2 SVGIG (reference sequence). This CDR3 contains 15 residues. Variable domain in full (rest from reference TRBV30 and TRBJ1-5): SQTIHQWPATLVQPVGSPLSLECTVEGTSNPNLYWYRQAAGRGLQLLFYSVGIGQISSEVPQNLSASRPQDRQFILSSKKLLLSDSGFYLCAWKRTGGKGQPQHFGDGTRLSIL.

V gene TRBV7-9 combines with J gene TRBJ1-1; 7 bases are a match to TRBD1. Per germline, CDR1 SEHNR and CDR2 FQNEAQ (reference sequence). CDR3 length: 13 residues. Losses at the gene ends were 1 base for V and 6 bases for J; bases not matched to a gene: 2. CDR3 sequence reads: CASSLGDRAEAFF. The CDR3 nucleotides are TGTGCCAGCAGCTTAGGTGACAGGGCTGAAGCTTTCTTT. The full variable domain, with the rest looked up from reference TRBV7-9 and TRBJ1-1, is DTGVSQNPRHKITKRGQNVTFRCDPISEHNRLYWYRQTLGQGPEFLTYFQNEAQLEKSRLLSDRFSAERPKGSFSTLEIQRTEQGDSAMYLCASSLGDRAEAFFGQGTRLTVV.

The chain joins TRBV7-9 to TRBJ2-7; possible D gene TRBD1, 5 bases. Per the germline V gene, CDR1 is SEHNR and CDR2 is FQNEAQ (reference sequence). Between the trimmed V and J ends, which lost 2 bases and 0 bases, there was a span of 11 bases. This CDR3 comprises 15 residues. CDR3 in amino acids: CASSLTATGSYEQYF. The DNA of the CDR3 is TGTGCCAGCAGCTTAACGGCCACAGGCTCCTACGAGCAGTACTTC.

The V and J genes are TRBV6-1 and TRBJ1-5, with 8 bases lining up with TRBD1. The trim removed 8 bases at V and 16 bases at J, leaving 19 bases unmatched. The CDR3 consists of 14 residues. Germline lookup yields CDR1 MNHNS and CDR2 SASEGT. The CDR3 here is CASLSDRAAIGEHF. The DNA for the CDR3 is TGTGCCAGCTTATCGGACAGGGCTGCAATCGGTGAACATTTT.

The chain carries TRBV4-2 and TRBJ2-7; D is undetermined. This CDR3 spans 16 amino acids. Germline V gene lookup returns CDR1 LGHNA and CDR2 YNFKEQ. Trimming removed 3 bases from V and 6 bases from J, with 21 bases in between. CDR3 sequence (DNA): TGTGCCAGCAGCCAGTCTGATGGTCGCACGGTACGCGAGCAGTACTTC. The encoded protein is CASSQSDGRTVREQYF.

The chain has TRBV18 and TRBJ2-5; 9 bases are a match to TRBD2. Germline CDR1 and CDR2: KGHSH and LQKENI. The CDR3 is 15 amino acids. The J segment lost 7 bases and the V segment lost 6 bases, leaving 12 bases of the junction unmatched. The CDR3 is CASSSGTSSYGTQYF. The CDR3 coding sequence is TGTGCCAGCTCGTCGGGGACTAGCAGTTATGGGACCCAGTACTTC.

The genes are TRBV2 and TRBJ2-5, with 7 bases aligning to TRBD1. In germline, CDR1 is SNHLY, CDR2 FYNNEI. With 6 bases clipped from V and 1 base from J, the junction kept 2 bases outside the gene matches. This CDR3 is built from 13 residues. The CDR3 loop reads CASRQGTQETQYF. CDR3 DNA sequence: TGTGCCAGCAGACAGGGGACCCAAGAGACCCAGTACTTC.

The rearrangement links TRBV5-1 to TRBJ2-1; 13 bases are a match to TRBD2. The junction had 11 bases not matched to a gene; V was cut back by 0 bases and J by 8 bases. The CDR3 has 18 residues. CDR1 is SGHRS, CDR2 YFSETQ, per germline. The CDR3 loop reads CASSLGTPGLAGLDEQFF. The CDR3 DNA reads as TGCGCCAGCAGCTTGGGTACTCCGGGACTAGCGGGACTGGATGAGCAGTTCTTC.

The chain is built from TRBV19 and TRBJ2-2; 8 bases match TRBD1. There are 16 residues in the CDR3. Germline V gene lookup returns CDR1 LNHDA and CDR2 SQIVND (reference sequence). V gave up 7 bases and J gave up 1 base; unmatched junction bases: 8. The CDR3 DNA reads as TGTGCCAGTACCACCCCCGGGACAGGGAACACCGGGGAGCTGTTTTTT. This codes for CASTTPGTGNTGELFF.

The gene calls are TRBV29-1 and TRBJ2-3, with 10 bases aligning to TRBD2. There are 13 residues in the CDR3. Losses at the gene ends were 4 bases for V and 6 bases for J; bases not matched to a gene: 4. Germline V lookup: CDR1 SQVTM, CDR2 ANQGSEA. For the CDR3, the DNA is TGCAGCGTTGGGGCTAGCGGGAGTGATACGCAGTATTTT. Its protein is CSVGASGSDTQYF.